This T cell receptor (beta chain) is drawn from a study of cytomegalovirus exposure and HLA in healthy donors. Across the study: A prior analysis found some 110 million unique TCR beta sequences from 150 million to 200 million T cells. A preliminary data release comprised 70 million to 95 million unique TCRs obtained from HLA-typed donors.

Points from the study as a whole: Later genetic work tied a missense DCLRE1C variant to beta-chain V and J trimming. An Asian-associated ancestry cluster reportedly showed fewer N-insertions than the approximately 600-donor mean in a later analysis.

Details on this clone: The antigen is unknown.

The germline V gene encodes CDR1 SNHLY and CDR2 FYNNEI. The CDR3 extends over 14 amino acids. V trimming: 6 bases; J trimming: 7 bases; junction bases outside the gene matches: 8. 60 Vbeta and 13 Jbeta primers were used in PCR. Sequencing was performed with immunoSEQ multiplex PCR; in TCRdb, only in-frame clones are kept and a portion is missing. This table holds just under 95,000 clones, roughly 73% found once. The chain has TRBV2 and TRBJ2-7; 11 nucleotides line up with TRBD1. Input material: PBMCs. The clonotype comes from a man aged 50 to 60 in good health and CMV-seropositive. The CDR3 nucleotides read TGTGCCAGCAGAGGACAGGGGGCCCTGGGGGAGCAGTACTTC. This translates into CASRGQGALGEQYF.